These T cell receptor beta chains were read from a single sample in a study of blood T cell repertoires in COVID-19. Only in-frame clones appear in the TCRdb table, and some are missing; sequencing was by immunoSEQ multiplex PCR. The table shows 350,000 to 450,000 clones, with about 89% occurring only once. The source material was PBMCs or T cells enriched from blood (not recorded which). These receptor sequences come from a woman aged 40-49 years who had been exposed to COVID-19. CDR3s include the opening cysteine and the closing phenylalanine or tryptophan.

v_gene	j_gene	CDR3aa
TRBV5-1	TRBJ2-1	CASSLRFVGGARPSYNEQFF
TRBV5-1	TRBJ2-3	CASTGQGTDTQYF
TRBV5-1	TRBJ1-3	CASSLRGQGASGSGNTIYF
TRBV29-1	TRBJ2-3	CSVGGGRGTDTQYF
TRBV11-3	TRBJ2-7	CASSPRGTSGRVQYF
TRBV19	TRBJ2-3	CASQRGPSTDTQYF
TRBV24-1	TRBJ2-3	CATSDFLGRGDTQYF
TRBV5-1	TRBJ1-1	CASSLTPGPLEAFF
TRBV7-8	TRBJ2-7	CASSLPDREYEQYF
TRBV30	TRBJ1-4	CAWQGQASEKLFF
TRBV27	TRBJ1-2	CASSSTGHYGYTF
TRBV6-5	TRBJ2-5	CASSSGGLAGETQYF
TRBV24-1	TRBJ2-2	CATSDPSGFNTGELFF
TRBV24-1	TRBJ1-5	CATSESDSPSNQPQHF
TRBV11-2	TRBJ1-2	CASSTGQGSKRGYTF
TRBV5-6	TRBJ2-7	CASSLGSGYYEQYF
TRBV5-4	TRBJ2-7	CASSTDRGGEQYF
TRBV29-1	TRBJ2-5	CSVAEAGVVETQYF
TRBV27	TRBJ1-4	CASSLRSRGNEKLFF
TRBV18	TRBJ1-1	CASSRDRGRDTEAFF